The sequence of this T cell receptor (beta chain) was determined in a study of molecular identifiers for immune sequencing clone quantification. Generation of bulk TCR libraries relied on previously described methods and listed TCR primers. TCRdb re-derived calls from the PCR reads in MiXCR, one entry per CDR3 protein. This repertoire shows under 800,000 distinct CDR3 sequences, over 25% found once; its top ten account for about 0.73%. Trimming left V 6 bases short and J 5 bases short, with 10 bases between. The CDR3 is made up of 13 amino acids. Per the germline V gene, CDR1 is MNHEY and CDR2 is SMNVEV (reference sequence). This clonotype was seen ten or more times. Its antigen remains unknown. The study, taken as a whole, reports: Because of identical TCR molecules sharing a barcode, sizes of highly expanded clones could be underestimated.

Naive CD8 T cells were sorted, and the gate applied was CD8+CD4-CCR7+CD45RA+. The specimen was naive CD8+ T cells from blood, with Jurkat cell RNA spiked in. Subset given: FACS-sorted CD8+CD4-CCR7+CD45RA+ naive T cells. J is TRBJ2-2 and V is TRBV27; the D is unclear. This clonotype originated in a human donor in good health. Some libraries in this study had Jurkat cell RNA spiked in. CDR3 in DNA: TGTGCCAGCAGAGTTTCCGGAACCGGGGAGCTGTTTTTT. This codes for CASRVSGTGELFF.